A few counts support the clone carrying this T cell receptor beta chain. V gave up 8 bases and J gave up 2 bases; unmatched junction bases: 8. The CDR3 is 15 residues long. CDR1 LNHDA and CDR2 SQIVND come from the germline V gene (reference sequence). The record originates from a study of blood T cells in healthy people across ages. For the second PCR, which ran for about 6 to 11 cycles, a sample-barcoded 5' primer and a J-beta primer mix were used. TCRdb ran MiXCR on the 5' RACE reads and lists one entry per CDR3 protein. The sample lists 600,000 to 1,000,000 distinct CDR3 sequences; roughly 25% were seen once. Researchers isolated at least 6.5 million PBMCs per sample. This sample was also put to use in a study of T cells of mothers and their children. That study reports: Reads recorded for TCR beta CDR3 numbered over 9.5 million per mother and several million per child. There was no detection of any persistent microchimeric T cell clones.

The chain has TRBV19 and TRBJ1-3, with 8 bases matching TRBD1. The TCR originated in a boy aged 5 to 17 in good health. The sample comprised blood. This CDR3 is CASGRTGNTGNTIYF. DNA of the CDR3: TGTGCCAGTGGACGGACAGGGAACACTGGAAACACCATATATTTT. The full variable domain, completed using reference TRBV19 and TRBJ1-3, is DGGITQSPKYLFRKEGQNVTLSCEQNLNHDAMYWYRQDPGQGLRLIYYSQIVNDFQKGDIAEGYSVSREKKESFPLTVTSAQKNPTAFYLCASGRTGNTGNTIYFGEGSWLTVV.